This paragraph covers one T cell receptor beta chain sequence. The count of this clone is one. Its target antigen remains unknown. Base qualities are not recorded, but no much larger clone differs from it by a single base. This sample was taken from a study of T cells in localized non-small cell lung cancer (dated by TCRdb to about 2020). The study in broad terms: The study analyzed T cell repertoires of approximately 240 early-stage NSCLC patients, comparing tumors and uninvolved tumor-adjacent lungs. The cohort was made up of around 220 treatment-naive NSCLC patients whose localized lung tumors had been resected. NSCLC patients had a mean age of roughly 66 years, and approximately 140 were male and some 98 female. General findings and caveats noted by the study authors: A median of 57 of the top 100 tumor clones were detected in paired uninvolved adjacent lung, and some 30 of these tumor clones were also found among the top 100 clones of the paired uninvolved adjacent lung. Because the study design was exploratory, TCR variables were selected using unadjusted p-values without false-discovery rate correction. Uninvolved tumor-adjacent lung showed the highest T cell clonality, higher than tumor, which suggests more focused antigenic responses in the adjacent lung. Longer overall survival was associated with higher T cell density in blood, whereas shorter survival was associated with higher clonality in adjacent lung. Multi-region tumor sequencing was not performed, so intratumor heterogeneity could not be excluded.

CDR1 and CDR2 are drawn from the germline V gene (reference sequence): GTSNPN, SVGIG. V and J are trimmed by 5 bases and 2 bases, and the gene matches miss 5 bases of the junction. Measured from the cysteine to the phenylalanine, the CDR3 is 14 residues long. The DNA shown is the 42-base CDR3, in frame from base 1. The immunoSEQ Assay was used to sequence TCR beta CDR3 regions from DNA. Per the original workflow: T cell density was computed as TCR beta template counts normalized to usable DNA estimated by amplifying housekeeping genes. Using the preseqR package, richness was estimated by extrapolating to 120,000 templates for tissue samples and 400,000 templates for PBMC samples. Clonality was defined as one minus Pielou's evenness. Tissue-enriched TCRs were identified by differential abundance testing using productive amino-acid clonotypes, minimum total count 5 and alpha 0.1. The Jaccard Index and the Morisita Overlap Index were used to quantify repertoire overlap between compartments. GLIPH clustered TCR beta CDR3s with public tetramer-defined viral CDR3s; viral motifs required at least three viral sequences plus V-gene enrichment. The source is immuneACCESS, and TCRdb retained only in-frame sequences with V and J called. Part of the clones is not carried over; for the studies checked, unresolved V genes explain less than half of this, and the remainder is unexplained. V, J and clone size derive from that table, while D and trimming were established from the DNA sequence. The sample table contains 53,000 or so clones; only one count was recorded for roughly 90% of them. The ten largest clones capture 20% of the sample.

At diagnosis, tumor, uninvolved tumor-adjacent lung and peripheral blood were collected and then preserved as a mix of FFPE and fresh-frozen material. For TCR repertoire profiling, blood samples were analyzed as peripheral blood mononuclear cells. Here the sequenced sample was peripheral blood, taken before any cancer treatment. Recombination linked TRBV30 to TRBJ2-3; 9 central bases correspond to TRBD2. The source of this sequence is a man aged 40-75 years with stage I lung adenocarcinoma. CDR3 loop: CAWARTSVTDTQYF. The DNA sequence is TGTGCCTGGGCCAGGACTAGCGTCACAGATACGCAGTATTTT.